These T cell receptor beta chains were read from a single sample in a study of blood T cell repertoires in COVID-19. Sequencing used immunoSEQ multiplex PCR; TCRdb keeps in-frame clones, though not all of them. The top ten clones hold 1.5% to 2% of a sample with over 200,000 clones, about 88% of them seen once. What was sequenced was peripheral blood. The receptors shown here come from a man aged 40-49 years with active or convalescent COVID-19. The CDR3 runs from the conserved cysteine through the conserved F or W. The D gene is left open where the match is weak. Clone size is not always given. Where it is, it says once, few, many or a class for expanded clones.

size,V,D,J,CDR3,DNA
few,TRBV11-3,.,TRBJ2-2,CASSLGQAHANTGELFF,TGTGCCAGCAGCTTAGGCCAGGCGCACGCGAACACCGGGGAGCTGTTTTTT
.,TRBV27,TRBD1,TRBJ1-1,CASSRQGSTEAFF,TGTGCCAGCAGTCGACAGGGTTCCACTGAAGCTTTCTTT
few,TRBV27,.,TRBJ2-1,CASSFLNEQFF,TGTGCCAGCAGTTTCCTCAATGAGCAGTTCTTC
.,TRBV5-1,.,TRBJ1-1,CASSWLIGGITEAFF,TGCGCCAGCAGCTGGCTGATAGGGGGTATCACTGAAGCTTTCTTT
.,TRBV3-1/TRBV3-2,.,TRBJ1-2,CASSQGRGRGYTF,TGTGCCAGCAGCCAAGGGAGGGGAAGGGGCTACACCTTC
.,TRBV5-1,.,TRBJ1-5,CASSSGTEGQPQHF,TGCGCCAGCAGCTCAGGGACGGAGGGTCAGCCCCAGCATTTT
once,TRBV27,.,TRBJ1-2,CASSLTPFVGAPNYGYTF,TGTGCCAGCAGTCTTACTCCCTTTGTGGGGGCACCTAACTATGGCTACACCTTC
.,TRBV7-3,.,TRBJ1-1,CASSLTTANTEAFF,TGTGCCAGCAGCTTAACCACAGCTAACACTGAAGCTTTCTTT
.,TRBV5-4,TRBD2,TRBJ2-7,CASSYGLAGGGSSYEQYF,TGTGCCAGCAGCTATGGACTAGCGGGAGGAGGGAGCTCCTACGAGCAGTACTTC
once,TRBV7-9,TRBD1,TRBJ1-1,CASSLIGDSEAFF,TGTGCCAGCAGCTTGATCGGGGACAGTGAAGCTTTCTTT
.,TRBV5-8,.,TRBJ1-2,CASSLYLRPGEGYTF,TGTGCCAGCAGCCTATACCTCCGACCGGGAGAGGGCTACACCTTC
.,TRBV10-3,.,TRBJ2-7,CAISESHGETYEQYF,TGTGCCATCAGTGAGTCACACGGGGAGACCTACGAGCAGTACTTC
once,TRBV12-3/TRBV12-4,.,TRBJ1-1,CASSDSFATEAFF,TGTGCCAGCAGTGACTCGTTTGCCACTGAAGCTTTCTTT
.,TRBV28,.,TRBJ1-4,CASSASGTDEKLFF,TGTGCCAGCAGTGCGTCCGGGACTGATGAAAAACTGTTTTTT
.,TRBV28,TRBD1,TRBJ1-6,CASSLIQGLRNSPLHF,TGTGCCAGCAGTTTAATACAGGGGTTACGTAATTCACCCCTCCACTTT
few,TRBV28,.,TRBJ1-1,CASDGTWGGPEAFF,TGTGCCAGCGATGGGACCTGGGGAGGTCCTGAAGCTTTCTTT
.,TRBV12-3/TRBV12-4,.,TRBJ2-1,CASSLSYNEQFF,TGTGCCAGCAGTTTGAGTTACAATGAGCAGTTCTTC
few,TRBV24-1,TRBD2,TRBJ2-7,CATSPAGPFGEQYF,TGTGCCACCAGCCCAGCGGGGCCGTTCGGCGAGCAGTACTTC
.,TRBV11-2,.,TRBJ1-5,CASSLSAGVNQPQHF,TGTGCCAGCAGCTTATCGGCAGGGGTTAATCAGCCCCAGCATTTT
.,TRBV6-5,TRBD1,TRBJ2-1,CASTKDRGSYNEQFF,TGTGCCAGCACCAAGGACAGGGGGTCCTACAATGAGCAGTTCTTC
.,TRBV5-1,TRBD1,TRBJ1-2,CASSLDSGQPNYGYTF,TGCGCCAGCAGCTTGGACTCGGGACAGCCTAACTATGGCTACACCTTC
.,TRBV9,.,TRBJ1-1,CASSYLQGGAAAFF,TGTGCCAGCAGCTACCTCCAGGGAGGGGCGGCAGCTTTCTTT
many,TRBV5-1,TRBD2,TRBJ2-2,CASSSTGGRRTGELFF,TGCGCCAGCAGCTCCACGGGAGGGCGGCGCACCGGGGAGCTGTTTTTT
.,TRBV5-5,.,TRBJ1-2,CASSLVQGDYGYTF,TGTGCCAGCAGCTTGGTACAGGGTGACTATGGCTACACCTTC
few,TRBV19,TRBD1,TRBJ2-6,CASSTGQGRSGANVLTF,TGTGCCAGTAGTACGGGACAGGGTCGCTCTGGGGCCAACGTCCTGACTTTC